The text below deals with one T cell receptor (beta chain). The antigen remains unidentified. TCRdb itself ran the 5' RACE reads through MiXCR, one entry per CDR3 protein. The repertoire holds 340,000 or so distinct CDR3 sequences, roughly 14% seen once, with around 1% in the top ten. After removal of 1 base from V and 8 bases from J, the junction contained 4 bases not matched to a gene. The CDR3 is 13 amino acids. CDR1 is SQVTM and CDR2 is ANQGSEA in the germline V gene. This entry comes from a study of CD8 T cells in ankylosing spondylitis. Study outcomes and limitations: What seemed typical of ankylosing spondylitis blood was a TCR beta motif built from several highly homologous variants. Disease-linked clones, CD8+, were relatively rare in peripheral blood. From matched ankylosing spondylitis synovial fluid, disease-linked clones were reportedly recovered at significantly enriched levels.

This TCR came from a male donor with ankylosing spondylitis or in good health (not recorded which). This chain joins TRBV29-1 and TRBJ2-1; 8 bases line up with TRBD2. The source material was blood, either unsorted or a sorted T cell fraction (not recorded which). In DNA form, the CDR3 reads TGCAGCGTTGAAGGGACTAGCATCGATGAGCAGTTCTTC. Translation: CSVEGTSIDEQFF.